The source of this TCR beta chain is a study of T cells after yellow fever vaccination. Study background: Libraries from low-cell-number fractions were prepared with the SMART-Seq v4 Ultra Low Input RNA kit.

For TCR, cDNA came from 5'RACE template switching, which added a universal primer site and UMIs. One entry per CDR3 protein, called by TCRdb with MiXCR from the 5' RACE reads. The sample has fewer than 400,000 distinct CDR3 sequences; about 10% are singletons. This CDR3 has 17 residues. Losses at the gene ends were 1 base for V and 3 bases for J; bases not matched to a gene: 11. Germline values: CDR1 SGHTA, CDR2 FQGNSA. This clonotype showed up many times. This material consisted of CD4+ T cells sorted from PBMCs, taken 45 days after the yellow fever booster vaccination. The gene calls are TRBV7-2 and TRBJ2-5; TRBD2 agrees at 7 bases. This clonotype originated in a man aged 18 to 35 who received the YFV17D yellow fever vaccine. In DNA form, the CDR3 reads TGTGCCAGCAGCTTAGTTCAACGAGCGGGGAGGAAAGAGACCCAGTACTTC. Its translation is CASSLVQRAGRKETQYF.